The 24 T cell receptor beta chains below come from one sample, sequenced in a study of a mutant IDH1 vaccine in newly diagnosed glioma. Libraries were prepared by immunoSEQ multiplex PCR; TCRdb keeps only in-frame clonotypes and omits some of them. The sample holds some 62,000 clones, roughly four fifths seen once. Time point defined: week 47, end of study. Each vaccine dose was 300 ug of mutant IDH1 20-mer peptide, with topical imiquimod. These receptors have no identified antigens. The sequencing here drew on PBMCs, taken from a glioma patient whose treatment included an IDH1 peptide vaccine. The receptors come from a man younger than 40 with glioma.

The J gene is TRBJ1-1, the V gene TRBV5-1; D remains unclear. Germline-derived CDR1 and CDR2 are SGHRS and YFSETQ. This CDR3 is built from 14 residues. The ends were cut back, 4 bases at V and 2 bases at J, with 12 bases in the middle. CDR3 in amino acids: CASSPGRLNTEAFF. CDR3 DNA: TGCGCCAGCAGCCCTGGGAGGCTTAACACTGAAGCTTTCTTT.

This clone was seen only once. The chain uses TRBV30 and TRBJ2-2; tentatively, D is TRBD2 (6 bases). Germline V gives CDR1 GTSNPN, CDR2 SVGIG (reference sequence). Trimming cost V 4 bases and J 4 bases, with 13 bases left between them. The CDR3 extends over 14 amino acids. The CDR3: CAWTGGEATGELFF. The CDR3, as DNA: TGTGCCTGGACCGGAGGGGAGGCCACCGGGGAGCTGTTTTTT.

The chain combines TRBV7-2 with TRBJ1-1; D ambiguous. The CDR3 spans 13 residues. With 5 bases removed from V and 6 bases from J, the gap between germline ends came to 13 bases. Germline-derived CDR1 and CDR2 are SGHTA and FQGNSA. The CDR3 DNA is TGTGCCAGCAGCGTAGGGTCGGGCGCTGAAGCTTTCTTT. This translates into CASSVGSGAEAFF.

The chain links TRBV28 to TRBJ1-2, with D perhaps TRBD1 (6 bases). The germline V gene has CDR1 MDHEN and CDR2 SYDVKM. The CDR3 runs 12 residues. Trimming left V 2 bases short and J 14 bases short, with 15 bases between. In nucleotides, the CDR3 is TGTGCCAGCAGTTTAACCCAACAGGGATGGACCTTC. Protein sequence: CASSLTQQGWTF.

The chain has TRBV15 and TRBJ1-1; a possible D gene is TRBD1 (6 bases). The CDR3 runs 14 residues. Trimming removed 1 base from V and 10 bases from J, with 16 bases in between. Germline loops: CDR1 LNHNV, CDR2 YYDKDF (reference sequence). CDR3 nucleotide sequence: TGTGCCACCAGCAGAGCAACAGGGCTCCAACGAGCTTTCTTT. Translation: CATSRATGLQRAFF.

J is TRBJ2-2 and V is TRBV29-1; TRBD1 or TRBD2 may be the D gene (6 bases each). Germline V gene data show CDR1 as SQVTM and CDR2 as ANQGSEA. The length of the CDR3 is 16 residues. V lost 4 bases and J 5 bases, leaving 20 bases between the germline ends. The CDR3 DNA follows: TGCAGCGTTGGGGCGGATAGGGGGGTCCTAACCGGGGAGCTGTTTTTT. Residues: CSVGADRGVLTGELFF.

V and J are TRBV7-2 and TRBJ2-3; 9 nucleotides line up with TRBD2. Germline V CDR1 and CDR2: SGHTA, FQGNSA. CDR3 length: 16 residues. Trimming removed 0 bases from V and 6 bases from J; junction bases left unmatched: 7. CDR3 region: CASSLAVSGGRDTQYF. For the CDR3, the DNA is TGTGCCAGCAGCTTAGCGGTTAGCGGGGGTCGCGATACGCAGTATTTT.

This chain uses TRBV11-1 with TRBJ1-2; D perhaps matches TRBD1 (5 bases). Germline V lookup: CDR1 SGHAT, CDR2 FQDESV (reference sequence). The CDR3 consists of 13 residues. V was trimmed by 5 bases and J by 5 bases, leaving 12 bases between them. CDR3 sequence: CASSPTGVYGYTF. The CDR3 DNA reads TGTGCCAGCAGCCCGACGGGGGTTTATGGCTACACCTTC.

This chain joins TRBV23-1 and TRBJ1-5; D not resolved. TRBV23-1 is filed as an ORF, its function uncertain. V gave up 2 bases and J gave up 2 bases, with 13 bases separating them. There are 16 residues in the CDR3. The chain's CDR3 is CASSQRGTEGNQPQHF. CDR3 coding DNA: TGCGCCAGCAGTCAACGGGGAACGGAGGGCAATCAGCCCCAGCATTTT.

This clone was observed a handful of times. This rearrangement joins TRBV19 to TRBJ1-5; possible D gene TRBD1, 6 bases. Germline CDR1 LNHDA, CDR2 SQIVND (reference sequence). V was pared by 3 bases and J by 4 bases, with 10 bases between. The CDR3 length is 14 residues. CDR3 nucleotides: TGTGCCAGTAGTATGGTACAGGGAAATCAGCCCCAGCATTTT. Translated, it gives CASSMVQGNQPQHF.

V is TRBV28 and J is TRBJ2-7; 7 nucleotides match TRBD1. The CDR3 has 12 residues. CDR1 is MDHEN, CDR2 SYDVKM, per germline. J gave up 6 bases and V 6 bases, and 5 bases lay outside the gene matches. CDR3 loop: CASRRAGGEQYF. CDR3 DNA sequence: TGTGCCAGCAGAAGAGCAGGGGGCGAGCAGTACTTC.

V is TRBV13 and J is TRBJ1-1; possible D gene TRBD1, 6 bases. V was trimmed by 5 bases and J by 6 bases, leaving 13 bases between them. The length of the CDR3 is 13 residues. Germline CDR1 and CDR2: PRHDT and FYEKMQ (reference sequence). Here the CDR3 reads CASSIRGRPEAFF. CDR3 sequence (DNA): TGTGCCAGCAGCATCCGGGGGCGACCTGAAGCTTTCTTT.

V is TRBV5-4 and J is TRBJ2-7; TRBD1 aligns across 10 bases. V lost 0 bases and J lost 2; bases outside the gene matches: 5. Germline V gene data show CDR1 as SGHNT and CDR2 as YYREEE (reference sequence). The CDR3 runs to 16 residues. In DNA, the CDR3 is TGTGCCAGCAGCTTGGTGGGACAGGGGACCACCTACGAGCAGTACTTC. This codes for CASSLVGQGTTYEQYF.

V usage is TRBV6-5 and J usage is TRBJ2-5, with D perhaps given as TRBD1 or TRBD2 (5 bases each). Germline V gene lookup returns CDR1 MNHEY and CDR2 SVGAGI. The CDR3 runs to 15 residues. Trimming pared 6 bases from V and 2 bases from J, leaving 16 bases between. The CDR3 protein is CASSSGGRGQETQYF. For the CDR3, the DNA is TGTGCCAGCAGCTCAGGAGGAAGGGGACAAGAGACCCAGTACTTC.

V usage is TRBV11-2 and J usage is TRBJ1-1; D is perhaps TRBD1 (6 bases). The CDR3 covers 13 residues. Per germline, CDR1 SGHAT and CDR2 FQNNGV. The ends were cut back, 5 bases at V and 8 bases at J, with 15 bases in the middle. CDR3 sequence reads: CASSPTDRPEAFF. CDR3 in DNA: TGTGCCAGCAGCCCAACCGACAGGCCAGAAGCTTTCTTT.

V is TRBV4-2 and J is TRBJ1-2; TRBD1 agrees at 7 bases. CDR1 and CDR2 from the germline V gene are LGHNA and YNFKEQ. The CDR3 length is 12 residues. V dropped 4 bases and J dropped 8; count of bases not matched to a gene: 4. The CDR3 protein is CASSRDRVGYTF. CDR3 nucleotide sequence: TGTGCCAGCAGCCGAGACAGGGTCGGCTACACCTTC.

There are a few counts of this clone. V usage is TRBV6-5 and J usage is TRBJ1-2; 9 nucleotides align to TRBD1. Trimming at V came to 2 bases and at J to 8 bases, leaving 9 bases not matched to a gene. CDR1 is MNHEY, CDR2 SVGAGI, per germline. There are 15 residues in the CDR3. As DNA, the CDR3 is TGTGCCAGCAGTTACGATGGGACAGGGTTCCGAGGCTACACCTTC. Translated: CASSYDGTGFRGYTF.

V gene TRBV7-9 combines with J gene TRBJ2-3; TRBD2 is a possible D gene (6 bases). Germline V gene sequence: CDR1 SEHNR, CDR2 FQNEAQ (reference sequence). The CDR3 extends over 18 amino acids. V was trimmed by 5 bases and J by 1 base, leaving 22 bases between them. The CDR3: CASSATPGVAIGTDTQYF. CDR3 DNA: TGTGCCAGCAGCGCTACCCCGGGGGTAGCGATTGGCACAGATACGCAGTATTTT.

The CDR3 loop reads CASSLTGLPREKLFF. The CDR3 nucleotides read TGTGCCAGCAGCCTCACGGGTTTGCCAAGGGAAAAACTGTTTTTT. The chain combines TRBV7-2 with TRBJ1-4, with D unresolved. Germline V CDR1 and CDR2: SGHTA, FQGNSA. The CDR3 contains 15 residues. The V and J ends lost 5 bases and 8 bases respectively, with 18 bases between them.

This chain connects TRBV7-8 to TRBJ2-7; 9 bases are a match to TRBD1. The CDR3 spans 14 residues. Trimming at V came to 4 bases and at J to 4 bases, leaving 5 bases not matched to a gene. The germline V gene encodes CDR1 SGHVS and CDR2 FQNEAQ. CDR3 DNA: TGTGCCAGCAGCTACGACAGGGGGGCTTACGAGCAGTACTTC. This gives the protein CASSYDRGAYEQYF.

V gene TRBV28 combines with J gene TRBJ1-3; 7 bases fit TRBD1. Per germline, CDR1 MDHEN and CDR2 SYDVKM. The CDR3 totals 14 residues. V lost 4 bases, J lost 0 bases, and 0 bases stayed unmatched. DNA of the CDR3: TGTGCCAGCAGTTCAGGGGGCTCTGGAAACACCATATATTTT. Translating it yields CASSSGGSGNTIYF.

The DNA of the CDR3 is TGCAGCGTTGATATCGGACGCCAGGGGGCCTACGAGCAGTACTTC. Its protein is CSVDIGRQGAYEQYF. The chain uses TRBV29-1 and TRBJ2-7; 7 bases map to TRBD1. Germline loops: CDR1 SQVTM, CDR2 ANQGSEA. V was clipped by 3 bases and J by 2 bases; unmatched bases: 10. The CDR3 has 15 amino acids.

This chain connects TRBV11-2 to TRBJ2-5, with D perhaps being TRBD1 or TRBD2 (5 bases each). The V gene's germline CDR1 is SGHAT and CDR2 FQNNGV. This CDR3 is 16 amino acids long. Trimming shortened V by 5 bases and J by 2 bases, and 18 bases separated the two germline ends. In DNA, the CDR3 is TGTGCCAGCAGCCTTGTTGTGGGGGAGAAACAAGAGACCCAGTACTTC. Translation gives CASSLVVGEKQETQYF. The full variable domain, with the rest looked up from reference TRBV11-2 and TRBJ2-5, is EAGVAQSPRYKIIEKRQSVAFWCNPISGHATLYWYQQILGQGPKLLIQFQNNGVVDDSQLPKDRFSAERLKGVDSTLKIQPAKLEDSAVYLCASSLVVGEKQETQYFGPGTRLLVL.

The genes are TRBV9 and TRBJ2-7, with TRBD1 as a possible D gene (5 bases). The CDR3 totals 16 residues. The V end was cut by 3 bases, the J end by 3 bases, with 19 bases between. Germline lookup yields CDR1 SGDLS and CDR2 YYNGEE. Here the CDR3 DNA reads TGTGCCAGCAGCGGACGCGAGGCAGGGTCCCTCTACGAGCAGTACTTC. Its translation is CASSGREAGSLYEQYF.